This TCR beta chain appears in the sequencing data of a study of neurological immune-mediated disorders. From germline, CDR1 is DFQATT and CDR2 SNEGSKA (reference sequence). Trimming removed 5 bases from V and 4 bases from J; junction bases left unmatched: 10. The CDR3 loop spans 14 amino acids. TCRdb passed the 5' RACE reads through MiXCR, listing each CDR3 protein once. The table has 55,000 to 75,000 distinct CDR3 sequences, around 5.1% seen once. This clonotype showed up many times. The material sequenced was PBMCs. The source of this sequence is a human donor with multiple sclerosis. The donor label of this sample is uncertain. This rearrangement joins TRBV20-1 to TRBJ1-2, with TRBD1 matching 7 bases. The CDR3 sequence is CSAFPSRDSYGYTF. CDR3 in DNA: TGCAGTGCTTTCCCATCCCGGGACAGCTATGGCTACACCTTC.